The 24 T cell receptor beta chains below were found in one sample sequenced in a study of spatial heterogeneity in lung cancer. A single record per CDR3 protein comes from TCRdb applying MiXCR to the 5' RACE reads. The table includes roughly 120,000 distinct CDR3 sequences, less than 15% detected once. The time point denotes: blood at routine non-recurrence follow-up after resection. The authors sequenced whole RNA from tumor, nontumor lung or frozen PBMC without sorting. The material sequenced was PBMCs, taken at follow-up. These receptors were collected from a male donor with early-stage non-small cell lung cancer.

In its sample, this clonotype was seen many times. The chain couples TRBV30 to TRBJ1-6; a possible D gene is TRBD1 (5 bases). The germline V and J ends were trimmed by 4 bases and 9 bases, with 19 bases remaining between them. CDR1 and CDR2 from the germline V gene are GTSNPN and SVGIG (reference sequence). The CDR3 length is 15 residues. Here the CDR3 reads CAWTGRLRSRSPLHF. The CDR3 DNA reads as TGTGCCTGGACAGGGAGGTTGCGTTCGCGTTCACCCCTCCACTTT.

This clonotype was seen a few times. The DNA for the CDR3 is TGCGCCAGCAGCCGCGGATTCGGGACAGGGGGCTACGAGCAGTACTTC. Translating it yields CASSRGFGTGGYEQYF. This sequence joins TRBV4-1 and TRBJ2-7; 11 nucleotides match TRBD1. From germline, CDR1 is MGHRA and CDR2 YSYEKL. This CDR3 is 16 amino acids long. The J segment lost 3 bases and the V segment lost 4 bases, leaving 8 bases of the junction unmatched.

In this sample, this clonotype turned up many times. The chain recombines TRBV24-1 with TRBJ2-1, with 9 bases fitting TRBD1. The germline CDR1 and CDR2 sequences are KGHDR and SFDVKD. Losses at the gene ends were 4 bases for V and 7 bases for J; bases not matched to a gene: 7. This CDR3 has 15 residues. CDR3 DNA sequence: TGTGCCACCAGTGACACAGGGGGCCAGAGGAATGAGCAGTTCTTC. It is translated as CATSDTGGQRNEQFF.

The rearrangement links TRBV7-9 to TRBJ2-2; D gene unclear. V shed 3 bases and J shed 3 bases, with 2 bases lying between them. Germline V gene lookup returns CDR1 SEHNR and CDR2 FQNEAQ (reference sequence). The CDR3 loop spans 12 amino acids. For the CDR3, the DNA is TGTGCCAGCAGCTTTGACACCGGGGAGCTGTTTTTT. Its protein product is CASSFDTGELFF.

This clonotype was counted between two and nine times. V gene TRBV5-1 combines with J gene TRBJ2-1, with TRBD2 identical over 7 bases. This CDR3 has 15 amino acids. The trim removed 1 base at V and 10 bases at J, leaving 11 bases unmatched. Germline CDR1 SGHRS, CDR2 YFSETQ. CDR3 in amino acids: CASSLRAGVQSEQFF. The CDR3 DNA sequence: TGCGCCAGCAGCTTGCGGGCGGGGGTACAATCGGAGCAGTTCTTC. Looking up the rest from reference TRBV5-1 and TRBJ2-1 gives the full variable domain: KAGVTQTPRYLIKTRGQQVTLSCSPISGHRSVSWYQQTPGQGLQFLFEYFSETQRNKGNFPGRFSGRQFSNSRSEMNVSTLELGDSALYLCASSLRAGVQSEQFFGPGTRLTVL.

V is TRBV23-1 and J is TRBJ2-7; 10 nucleotides match TRBD1. TRBV23-1 is marked as an open reading frame, function uncertain. V was pared by 10 bases and J by 2 bases, with 5 bases of the junction left unmatched. The length of the CDR3 is 13 residues. This chain's CDR3 is CAKPGQGTYEQYF. The DNA of the CDR3 is TGCGCCAAGCCGGGACAGGGGACCTACGAGCAGTACTTC.

The CDR3 is CSGLRSTEAFF. DNA of the CDR3: TGCAGCGGTCTAAGGAGCACTGAAGCTTTCTTT. The chain has TRBV29-1 and TRBJ1-1; D gene ambiguous. This CDR3 is built from 11 residues. The germline V gene has CDR1 SQVTM and CDR2 ANQGSEA. The V end was cut by 7 bases, the J end by 4 bases, with 10 bases between. Using reference TRBV29-1 and TRBJ1-1 for the parts outside the CDR3, the full variable domain is SAVISQKPSRDICQRGTSLTIQCQVDSQVTMMFWYRQQPGQSLTLIATANQGSEATYESGFVIDKFPISRPNLTFSTLTVSNMSPEDSSIYLCSGLRSTEAFFGQGTRLTVV.

The chain couples TRBV28 to TRBJ2-5; D gene unclear. The CDR3 is 12 residues long. Trimming took 3 bases from V and 5 from J, leaving 7 bases between them. The germline CDR1 and CDR2 sequences are MDHEN and SYDVKM. The CDR3 is CASSFSRETQYF. CDR3 DNA sequence: TGTGCCAGCAGTTTCAGCCGGGAGACCCAGTACTTC.

This clonotype was observed once. The rearrangement joins TRBV7-2 to TRBJ1-4; TRBD1 aligns across 8 bases. The germline gives CDR1 SGHTA, CDR2 FQGNSA. The CDR3 consists of 18 residues. J lost 6 bases, V lost 4 bases, and 16 bases had no gene match. The CDR3 bases are TGTGCCAGCAGCTCACCCTTGGGACAGGCAACGTACCATGAAAAACTGTTTTTT. Translating it yields CASSSPLGQATYHEKLFF.

A word on this clonotype: The junction departs from the called germline gene at one end, perhaps through a read error. The CDR3 nucleotides read TGTGCCAGCAGTACTTCTTTTTGGTATCAGCCCCAGCAATTT. Its protein product is CASSTSFWYQPQQF. This chain uses TRBV6-2 or TRBV6-3 with TRBJ1-5; D unresolved. Germline V gene sequence: CDR1 MNHEY, CDR2 SVGEGT. The CDR3 length is 14 residues.

The J gene is TRBJ1-2, the V gene TRBV10-3, with a possible D match to TRBD1 (5 bases). The CDR3 loop spans 13 amino acids. V was clipped by 4 bases and J by 8 bases, with 14 bases between them. Germline CDR1 reads ENHRY; CDR2 reads SYGVKD. CDR3 sequence: CAISVGPPKGYTF. CDR3 nucleotides: TGTGCCATCAGTGTGGGGCCCCCGAAGGGCTACACCTTC.

This clonotype was picked up many times. This sequence joins TRBV24-1 and TRBJ2-1; D uncertain. Germline V lookup: CDR1 KGHDR, CDR2 SFDVKD. V was trimmed by 5 bases and J by 9 bases, leaving 7 bases between them. The CDR3 is made up of 11 amino acids. CDR3 amino acids: CATSALVEQFF. CDR3 nucleotide sequence: TGTGCCACCAGTGCTCTGGTTGAGCAGTTCTTC.

This clonotype is judged medium-sized. The genes are TRBV6-5 and TRBJ1-6; D is ambiguous. In germline, CDR1 is MNHEY, CDR2 SVGAGI. Trimming cost V 2 bases and J 6 bases, with 8 bases left between them. The CDR3 has 14 amino acids. The CDR3 DNA reads as TGTGCCAGCAGTTACCGGACCGTTAATTCACCCCTCCACTTT. The encoded protein is CASSYRTVNSPLHF.

This clonotype was detected a few times. The genes are TRBV7-6 and TRBJ2-6; perhaps TRBD2 as D (5 bases). The CDR3 extends over 12 amino acids. The germline CDR1 and CDR2 sequences are SGHVS and FNYEAQ. V lost 11 bases, J lost 0 bases, and 5 bases lay in between. DNA of the CDR3: TGTGCCGCGGGCTCTGGGGCCAACGTCCTGACTTTC. This gives the protein CAAGSGANVLTF.

This clonotype was observed many times. This sequence joins TRBV28 and TRBJ2-1, with 7 positions matching TRBD2. Unmatched junction bases numbered 14, after V lost 5 bases and J lost 7 bases. Germline CDR1 is MDHEN and CDR2 is SYDVKM. There are 16 residues in the CDR3. The CDR3 DNA follows: TGTGCCAGCAGTGACTTTAGCGGGTTTTTCTCTAATGAGCAGTTCTTC. This codes for CASSDFSGFFSNEQFF.

In its sample, this clonotype was seen a few times. The rearrangement uses TRBV9 and TRBJ2-7, with D perhaps assigned TRBD1 or TRBD2 (6 bases each). Germline lookup yields CDR1 SGDLS and CDR2 YYNGEE. This CDR3 region has 13 residues. V lost 2 bases, J lost 6 bases, and 12 bases lay in between. The CDR3 DNA follows: TGTGCCAGCAGCGTTGGGGGGCTGAGCGAGCAGTACTTC. Amino acids: CASSVGGLSEQYF.

This clonotype has only a few counts. The chain combines TRBV7-3 with TRBJ2-1; the match to TRBD1 covers 9 bases. V was clipped by 5 bases and J by 6 bases; unmatched bases: 5. Germline assignment: CDR1 SGHTA and CDR2 FQGTGA. CDR3 size: 14 residues. CDR3 sequence reads: CASSRDRGGNEQFF. The CDR3 coding sequence is TGTGCCAGCAGCCGTGACAGGGGGGGCAATGAGCAGTTCTTC.

This clonotype was observed a handful of times. V gene TRBV28 combines with J gene TRBJ1-5; D uncertain. The CDR3 sequence is 15 residues long. The germline V and J ends were trimmed by 2 bases and 3 bases, with 11 bases remaining between them. Germline CDR1 reads MDHEN; CDR2 reads SYDVKM. CDR3 nucleotides: TGTGCCAGCAGTTTACCCTTAGGAGACAATCAGCCCCAGCATTTT. Residues: CASSLPLGDNQPQHF. Looking up the rest from reference TRBV28 and TRBJ1-5 gives the full variable domain: DVKVTQSSRYLVKRTGEKVFLECVQDMDHENMFWYRQDPGLGLRLIYFSYDVKMKEKGDIPEGYSVSREKKERFSLILESASTNQTSMYLCASSLPLGDNQPQHFGDGTRLSIL.

V usage is TRBV7-9 and J usage is TRBJ1-4; D uncertain. Trimming took 3 bases from V and 4 from J, leaving 9 bases between them. The CDR3 length is 14 residues. Germline V gene lookup returns CDR1 SEHNR and CDR2 FQNEAQ (reference sequence). The CDR3 nucleotides read TGTGCCAGCAGCTTCAGTCAGGATAATGAAAAACTGTTTTTT. The encoded protein is CASSFSQDNEKLFF.

This clonotype was picked up a small number of times. The chain recombines TRBV19 with TRBJ1-5, with TRBD1 matching over 7 bases. V trimming: 6 bases; J trimming: 1 base; junction bases outside the gene matches: 9. This CDR3 has 16 amino acids. Germline loops: CDR1 LNHDA, CDR2 SQIVND (reference sequence). The CDR3 DNA is TGTGCCAGTAGCTTGACAGGGCTAAAGAGCAATCAGCCCCAGCATTTT. It translates to CASSLTGLKSNQPQHF. Full variable domain (missing parts from reference TRBV19 and TRBJ1-5): DGGITQSPKYLFRKEGQNVTLSCEQNLNHDAMYWYRQDPGQGLRLIYYSQIVNDFQKGDIAEGYSVSREKKESFPLTVTSAQKNPTAFYLCASSLTGLKSNQPQHFGDGTRLSIL.

This clonotype was picked up many times. This sequence joins TRBV28 and TRBJ2-3; TRBD1 might be the D (5 bases). The CDR3 totals 14 residues. Trimming took off 5 bases at V and 1 base at J, with 10 bases between the two ends. CDR1 and CDR2 from the germline V gene are MDHEN and SYDVKM. CDR3 residues: CASSRSRGTDTQYF. The DNA of the CDR3 is TGTGCCAGCAGTCGGTCCAGGGGCACAGATACGCAGTATTTT.

The rearrangement links TRBV2 to TRBJ2-3; D perhaps matches TRBD1 (6 bases). The length of the CDR3 is 15 residues. Trimming pared 4 bases from V and 3 bases from J, leaving 14 bases between. The V gene's germline CDR1 is SNHLY and CDR2 FYNNEI. Here the CDR3 DNA reads TGTGCCAGCAGTGGCAGGGGCGAAGTGACAGATACGCAGTATTTT. This encodes CASSGRGEVTDTQYF.

This clonotype was seen a handful of times. The chain joins TRBV11-2 to TRBJ1-4, with D perhaps matching TRBD1 (6 bases). The CDR3 runs to 17 residues. Deletions cut 1 base from V and 6 bases from J, with 18 bases between. Per germline, CDR1 SGHAT and CDR2 FQNNGV. CDR3 in amino acids: CASSLGAYRDGDEKLFF. DNA for the CDR3: TGTGCCAGCAGCTTAGGAGCTTACAGGGACGGCGATGAAAAACTGTTTTTT.

At least ten counts were recorded for this clonotype. The chain links TRBV29-1 to TRBJ2-7; 9 positions match TRBD1. The V gene's germline CDR1 is SQVTM and CDR2 ANQGSEA. V lost 3 bases and J lost 4; bases outside the gene matches: 4. The CDR3 has 13 residues. CDR3 nucleotide sequence: TGCAGCGTTGAGACAGGGGGTTTTTACGAGCAGTACTTC. Its protein is CSVETGGFYEQYF.